The present entry profiles one T cell receptor (beta chain) with its context. These data come from a study of T cells expressing NK-cell markers. Background on the study: Each TCR beta repertoire originated in sorted T cells that were CD3+CD56+NKG2C+, CD3+CD56+NKG2C- or CD3+CD56-NKG2C+.

TCRdb re-called the 5' RACE reads and catalogs CDR3 proteins one per entry, DNA excluded. The table counts hundreds of thousands of distinct CDR3 sequences; less than 7.5% lies in the top ten. The germline V gene has CDR1 LGHNA and CDR2 YSLEER. The length of the CDR3 is 16 residues. The sequence was obtained from a woman between 18 and 75 years old in good health. What was sequenced was blood T cells: a sorted CD56 or NKG2C T cell subset, CD4+ or CD8+ T cells, or bulk PBMC T cells (not recorded which). The J gene is TRBJ2-1, the V gene TRBV4-3; the TCRdb D gene call, TRBD2, has no DNA to confirm it. The CDR3 spells CASNRNRADPYNEQFF.